The source of this T cell receptor beta chain is a study of blood T cell repertoires in COVID-19 (dated by TCRdb to 2020 to 2021). Turning to the overall study: Collaborator samples came from the United States, Italy and Spain and covered acute and convalescent phases of COVID-19. The repertoires were released in a freely available public database intended as a resource for research on the immune response to SARS-CoV-2. The samples were drawn from the first 160 participants of the ongoing ImmuneRACE study and from some 1,300 subjects provided by 6 global collaborators. HLA class I and class II types, where available, came from metadata supplied by the sample provider rather than from assay-based typing. The prospective study material was composed of cDNA or gDNA derived from T cells, B-cell-depleted T cells, or PBMCs. Sample metadata almost always included a de-identified subject ID, COVID-19 status, age in years and sex. Deeply sampled blood TCRbeta repertoires from subjects exposed to, actively infected with, or recovered from COVID-19 were included in the dataset. Beyond this particular receptor, the publication reports: The amount of clinical and demographic metadata varied by source and participant and was provided uncurated.

CDR3 length: 18 amino acids, cysteine to phenylalanine. The kept DNA is CDR3 alone, 54 bases in frame from the first base. V has 3 bases trimmed and J has 0 bases trimmed; junction bases matching no gene number 6. The CDR1 and CDR2 encoded by the germline V gene (reference sequence) are LNHDA and SQIVND. TCRbeta CDR3 regions were amplified from genomic DNA using the immunoSEQ Assay, a bias-controlled multiplex PCR. Per the authors' processing: Within the assay, amplification of reference gene primers was used to estimate how many nucleated cells each sample contained. Sequence reads were collapsed and filtered to measure the absolute abundance of every unique TCRbeta CDR3 rearrangement. For each sample, productive Simpson clonality was calculated by taking the square root of Simpson's diversity index across productive rearrangements. Not all clones reach the TCRdb copy of this immuneACCESS table, which keeps in-frame sequences only. Checked studies attribute under half of the gap to unresolved V genes and leave the rest unexplained. V, J and clone size are those of that table, while D and trimming were read from the DNA. This sample comprises about 21,000 clones, around 89% of them detected only once. Jointly, the top ten make up approximately 25% of the sample.

In regard to this clone: Its antigen is currently not known. No clone much larger than this one lies a single base away; base qualities are absent.

Each collaborating institution followed its own protocols to collect whole blood in K2EDTA tubes. For TCRbeta analysis, collaborator samples were shipped as frozen whole blood, as isolated PBMCs, or as DNA extracted from either sample type. Material for sequencing was peripheral blood. This sequence originates from a human donor with active COVID-19. The donor label of this sample is uncertain. The sequence joins TRBV19 to TRBJ2-6, and 9 junctional nucleotides match TRBD1. Here is the DNA: TGTGCCAGTAGTATGCCGGGACAGGGATTCTCTGGGGCCAACGTCCTGACTTTC. The encoded protein is CASSMPGQGFSGANVLTF. Joined to the reference TRBV19 and TRBJ2-6 proteins, this CDR3 gives the full variable domain: DGGITQSPKYLFRKEGQNVTLSCEQNLNHDAMYWYRQDPGQGLRLIYYSQIVNDFQKGDIAEGYSVSREKKESFPLTVTSAQKNPTAFYLCASSMPGQGFSGANVLTFGAGSRLTVL.